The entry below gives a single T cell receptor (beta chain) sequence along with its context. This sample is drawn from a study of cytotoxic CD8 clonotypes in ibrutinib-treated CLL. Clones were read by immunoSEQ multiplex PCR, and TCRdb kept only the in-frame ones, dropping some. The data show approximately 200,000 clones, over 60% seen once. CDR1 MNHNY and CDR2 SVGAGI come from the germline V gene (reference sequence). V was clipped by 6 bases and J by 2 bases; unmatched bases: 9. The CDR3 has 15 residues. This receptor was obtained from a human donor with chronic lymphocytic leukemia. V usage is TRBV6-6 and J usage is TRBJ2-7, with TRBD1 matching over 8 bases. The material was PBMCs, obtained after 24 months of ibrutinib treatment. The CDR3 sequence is CASRLAGTGTYEQYF. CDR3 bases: TGTGCCAGCAGACTCGCCGGGACAGGTACCTACGAGCAGTACTTC.